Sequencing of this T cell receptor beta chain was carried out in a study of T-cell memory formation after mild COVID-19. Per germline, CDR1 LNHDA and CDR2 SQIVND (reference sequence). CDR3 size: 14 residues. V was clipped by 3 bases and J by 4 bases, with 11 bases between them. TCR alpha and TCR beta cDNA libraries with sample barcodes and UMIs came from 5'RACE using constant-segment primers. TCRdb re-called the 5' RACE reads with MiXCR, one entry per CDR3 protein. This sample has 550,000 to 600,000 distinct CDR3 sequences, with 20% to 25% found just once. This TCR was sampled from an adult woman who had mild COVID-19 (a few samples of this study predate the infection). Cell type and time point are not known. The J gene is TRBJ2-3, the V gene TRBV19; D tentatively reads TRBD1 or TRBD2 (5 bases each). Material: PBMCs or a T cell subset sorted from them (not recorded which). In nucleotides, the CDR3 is TGTGCCAGTAGTATGGGGCCTAGCCCAGATACGCAGTATTTT. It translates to CASSMGPSPDTQYF.